The rows below give T cell receptor beta chains drawn from one sample of a study of T cell responses to AZD1222 COVID-19 vaccine. Clones were sequenced by immunoSEQ multiplex PCR, and TCRdb holds only the in-frame ones, with some missing. The repertoire holds 180,000 or so clones, approximately 90% seen once, with 20% to 30% in the top ten. Sequencing was performed on peripheral blood, taken 28 days after the second AZD1222 dose. The receptors shown here come from an adult who received the AZD1222 COVID-19 vaccine. Each CDR3 is given with its conserved first and last residue. The D gene is left open where the match is weak. Clone size, where shown, is once, few, many, or a class for clones that have expanded.

cdr3_nt cdr3_aa d_call j_call clone_size v_call
TGTGCCAGCAGCTTACCCCAGACAGGGGGAAACACCATATATTTT CASSLPQTGGNTIYF TRBD1 TRBJ1-3 - TRBV7-9
TGTGCCAGCAGACACAGGGGGCATAGCAATCAGCCCCAGCATTTT CASRHRGHSNQPQHF - TRBJ1-5 - TRBV21-1
TGTGCCAGTAGTCCCACGCCGAGGGGCGCAGCCTACGAGCAGTACTTC CASSPTPRGAAYEQYF - TRBJ2-7 - TRBV19
TGTGCCAGCAGCTTCAGCGGGAGGGTTAACAATGAGCAGTTCTTC CASSFSGRVNNEQFF TRBD2 TRBJ2-1 - TRBV7-9
TGTGCCAGCAGCAAAAGCTCTACGAATGAGCAGTTCTTC CASSKSSTNEQFF - TRBJ2-1 few TRBV21-1
TGCGCCAGCATGCCGGGCCTATACATCCACGAGCAGTACTTC CASMPGLYIHEQYF - TRBJ2-7 - TRBV5-1
TGTGCCAGCAGTTTCCCCAGGGGGCGCAGGGAGCAGTACTTC CASSFPRGRREQYF TRBD1 TRBJ2-7 - TRBV28
TGTGCCAGTAGTATATCTGAGGGCCAGACCCAGTACTTC CASSISEGQTQYF - TRBJ2-5 - TRBV19
TGTGCCAGCAGCCAAGAGGGAACCTACGAGCAGTACTTC CASSQEGTYEQYF - TRBJ2-7 - TRBV3-1/TRBV3-2
TGCGCCAGCAGCCCGACAGGGTTATACGAGCAGTACTTC CASSPTGLYEQYF TRBD1 TRBJ2-7 - TRBV5-1
TGCGCCAGCAGCATCGGACAGGCGGGGGGAGACATTCAGTACTTC CASSIGQAGGDIQYF - TRBJ2-4 - TRBV5-1
TGTGCCAGCAGCTTACTAGCGGGAGCGAACACCGGGGAGCTGTTTTTT CASSLLAGANTGELFF TRBD2 TRBJ2-2 - TRBV7-6
TGTGCCACCAGTGATTCCGGGACGCATGCTAGCACAGATACGCAGTATTTT CATSDSGTHASTDTQYF - TRBJ2-3 - TRBV24-1
TGTGCCAGCAGTGAAGCACGGGGCACTGAAGCTTTCTTT CASSEARGTEAFF - TRBJ1-1 - TRBV6-1
TGTGCCAGCGGGGTGGGGTCCTACAATGAGCAGTTCTTC CASGVGSYNEQFF - TRBJ2-1 - TRBV12-3/TRBV12-4
TGCGCCAGCAGCTTGGTACTTTCCGGGCAGACAGGCACAGATACGCAGTATTTT CASSLVLSGQTGTDTQYF - TRBJ2-3 - TRBV5-1
TGTGCCAGCAGCAGGGTCGCGAGCGGGAGGGAGACCCAGTACTTC CASSRVASGRETQYF TRBD2 TRBJ2-5 - TRBV7-2
TGTGCCAGCAGTTTAATCGGAGGCGGGAGGTTCGAGCAGTACTTC CASSLIGGGRFEQYF TRBD2 TRBJ2-7 - TRBV28
TGCGCCAGCAGCTTGGAACAGTTGAGCTCCTACGAGCAGTACTTC CASSLEQLSSYEQYF - TRBJ2-7 - TRBV5-1
TGTGCCAGCAGCCAAGACATGGATACCTACAATGAGCAGTTCTTC CASSQDMDTYNEQFF - TRBJ2-1 once TRBV14
TGTGCCAGCAGTTACGACGGTGGTGGCACCGGGGAGCTGTTTTTT CASSYDGGGTGELFF - TRBJ2-2 - TRBV6-5
TGTGCCAGCAGTTTAAGCGGACAGGGGCCAGGCGAAAAACTGTTTTTT CASSLSGQGPGEKLFF TRBD1 TRBJ1-4 - TRBV28
TGCGCCAGCGGCGGGGACTCTGGAAACACCATATATTTT CASGGDSGNTIYF - TRBJ1-3 - TRBV5-1
TGTGCCAGCAGTTTATGGACTTTCAATGAGCAGTTCTTC CASSLWTFNEQFF - TRBJ2-1 - TRBV12-3/TRBV12-4
TGTGCCAGCTCACCAGGATCCGGCTACGAGCAGTACTTC CASSPGSGYEQYF - TRBJ2-7 - TRBV18
TGCGCCAGCAGCGGGACGACAGGGGGCTCAGGCGAGCAGTACTTC CASSGTTGGSGEQYF TRBD1 TRBJ2-7 - TRBV5-1
TGTGCCAGCAGTTTGTCTCGTCAGCCCCAGCATTTT CASSLSRQPQHF - TRBJ1-5 few TRBV28
TGTGCTAGCCTCCTGACTAGCGAGGGAACGCAGTATTTT CASLLTSEGTQYF TRBD2 TRBJ2-3 - TRBV12-5
TGTGCCAGCAGGCCTGCCCCCAGCAGAAACACTGAAGCTTTCTTT CASRPAPSRNTEAFF - TRBJ1-1 - TRBV28
TGTGCCAGTAGTACGACAGGGTCGAACACCGGGGAGCTGTTTTTT CASSTTGSNTGELFF TRBD1 TRBJ2-2 few TRBV19
TGTGCCTGGAGTGCCCCCCGGGGGGCAGGGACTGAAGCTTTCTTT CAWSAPRGAGTEAFF - TRBJ1-1 - TRBV30
TGTGCCAGTACCGGGACGACAACCTACGAGCAGTACTTC CASTGTTTYEQYF - TRBJ2-7 - TRBV28
TGCGCCAGCAGCCAAGCCCGGGACGCGGTTGGGTACGAGCAGTACTTC CASSQARDAVGYEQYF - TRBJ2-7 - TRBV4-3
TGTGCCAGTAGTGGACAGAGGATAGGGACCCAGCATTTT CASSGQRIGTQHF - TRBJ1-5 few TRBV19
TGTGCCAGCAGCGAACTAGCGGGAGCCTTCGAGCAGTACTTC CASSELAGAFEQYF TRBD2 TRBJ2-7 - TRBV5-6
TGCGCCAGCAGCCAAGATGGGTTTGAATTGGAAAAACTGTTTTTT CASSQDGFELEKLFF - TRBJ1-4 - TRBV4-1
TGCAGCGTTGAAGGGGACAGGGTCGGCTACTATGGCTACACCTTC CSVEGDRVGYYGYTF TRBD1 TRBJ1-2 - TRBV29-1
TGTGCCAGCTCACCACCGAGTTTACATGAGCAGTTCTTC CASSPPSLHEQFF - TRBJ2-1 - TRBV18
TGTGCCAGTAGTATAAACGGCAGGGCCTCCGAGCAGTACTTC CASSINGRASEQYF - TRBJ2-7 - TRBV19
TGTGCCAGCAGGGAGCAGGGGGCTGGTGGCTACACCTTC CASREQGAGGYTF TRBD1 TRBJ1-2 many TRBV2
TGTGCCAGCAGGCCGTCGACGGTAGATAATTCACCCCTCCACTTT CASRPSTVDNSPLHF - TRBJ1-6 - TRBV2
TGTGCCAGCAGGGGCAAGACCTACGAGCAGTACTTC CASRGKTYEQYF - TRBJ2-7 - TRBV6-5
TGTGCCAGCAGCGCCCCCGGGACTAGCGAAGACTACAATGAGCAGTTCTTC CASSAPGTSEDYNEQFF TRBD2 TRBJ2-1 once TRBV9
TGTGCCAGCAGTTATCGACAGCCCCAAGAGACCCAGTACTTC CASSYRQPQETQYF - TRBJ2-5 - TRBV7-9
TGTGCCAGCAGCCCCCGCGGGGCAGTGGGAAAACTGTTTTTT CASSPRGAVGKLFF - TRBJ1-4 - TRBV9
TGTGCCAGCAGTCTACTAGCGGGTCGCATAGATACGCAGTATTTT CASSLLAGRIDTQYF TRBD2 TRBJ2-3 - TRBV6-5
TGTGCCAGCTCACCACTAACCTCTGGGGCCAACGTCCTGACTTTC CASSPLTSGANVLTF - TRBJ2-6 - TRBV18
TGTGCCAGCAGCCCCTCCGGGACTAGCGGGGCGTCTAGCACAGATACGCAGTATTTT CASSPSGTSGASSTDTQYF TRBD2 TRBJ2-3 - TRBV7-3
TGTGCCATCGCGAGTTTAAGTTACGAGCAGTACTTC CAIASLSYEQYF - TRBJ2-7 - TRBV10-3
TGTGCCAGCAGCGCAACCACAGGGTTGGAGACCCAGTACTTC CASSATTGLETQYF - TRBJ2-5 - TRBV11-1
TGTGCCAGCGGCGCTAGGGAGACCCAGTACTTC CASGARETQYF - TRBJ2-5 - TRBV9